This T cell receptor beta chain was profiled in a study of OX40 agonist ivuxolimab in advanced cancers. The wider study: At 0.01 to 10 mg/kg, ivuxolimab was administered intravenously to patients every 2 weeks.

CDR1 SSHAT and CDR2 FNYEAQ come from the germline V gene (reference sequence). V lost 5 bases and J lost 5; bases outside the gene matches: 8. The CDR3 covers 15 residues. Turning to this clone: Its antigen is not identified.

Study-wide results and limits: Normalized expansion of T-cell clones was also low for some nonresponders.

Libraries were prepared by immunoSEQ multiplex PCR; TCRdb keeps only in-frame clonotypes and omits some of them. The data show 100,000 or so clones, with less than 95% seen just once and 0.31% held by the top ten. A history of autoimmune disease or systemic immunosuppression excluded patients. The rearrangement links TRBV7-7 to TRBJ2-5; TRBD1 matches at 10 bases. The clonotype originates from an adult with an advanced solid tumor such as melanoma, head and neck, liver or kidney cancer. The source material was CD4+ or CD8+ T cells sorted from blood, sampled in a trial of the OX40 agonist ivuxolimab. CDR3 nucleotide sequence: TGTGCCAGCAGCCCGGGACAGGGGATCACGGAGACCCAGTACTTC. Translation: CASSPGQGITETQYF.